Listed below are T cell receptor beta chains from one sample, sequenced in a study of siplizumab effects on memory and regulatory T cells. Generated by immunoSEQ multiplex PCR, the TCRdb table keeps only in-frame clones and is missing some. The sample yields some 90,000 clones, about 90% seen once. Sample: CD4+ T cells sorted from blood. The receptors come from a human donor in good health. Each CDR3 is given without its conserved first and last residue.

j_call,cdr3_length,v_call,cdr3_aa
TRBJ2-3,11,TRBV28,AGSRGSTDTQY
TRBJ1-5,10,TRBV6-1,ASSAGVQPQH
TRBJ2-5,11,TRBV30,AWSGISQETQY
TRBJ2-7,9,TRBV11-3,ASRVSYEQY
TRBJ2-6,16,TRBV18,ASSLGQMIIYKANVLT
TRBJ2-5,14,TRBV27,ASHKFLAGGVETQY
TRBJ1-4,13,TRBV7-9,ASSPRTGVGEKLF
TRBJ2-2,11,TRBV15,ATSPSLQGELF
TRBJ1-5,13,TRBV9,ASSVGAGGNQPQH
TRBJ1-2,12,TRBV5-4,ASSLVGGSYGYT
TRBJ2-2,16,TRBV18,ASSRRLAGGPNTGELF
TRBJ2-6,11,TRBV25-1,ASTNSGANVLT
TRBJ2-6,11,TRBV30,ALPGAGANVLT
TRBJ2-3,15,TRBV27,ASSRSGRAGAADTQY
TRBJ1-2,13,TRBV27,ASSSPGGAVYGYT
TRBJ2-1,9,TRBV6-1,ASWTGGEQF
TRBJ2-5,11,TRBV7-7,ASSWDREETQY
TRBJ2-2,14,TRBV14,ASSQEAGTVPGELF
TRBJ2-7,11,TRBV7-9,ASSFGGGYEQY
TRBJ2-5,12,TRBV28,ASRLSQGGETQY
TRBJ2-2,13,TRBV28,ASSLYQRSTGELF
TRBJ1-2,13,TRBV5-5,ASSPLDRSYYGYT
TRBJ2-3,13,TRBV5-1,ASNSYIRGADTQY
TRBJ2-7,10,TRBV5-5,ASSASSYEQY
TRBJ2-5,13,TRBV10-2,ASSSWTSGSETQY
TRBJ2-5,13,TRBV5-4,ASSLYQQHQEAQY
TRBJ2-7,13,TRBV7-6,ASSLAGTEESEQY
TRBJ2-1,9,TRBV7-9,ASSLVGEQF
TRBJ2-2,11,TRBV28,AIEGRYGGELF